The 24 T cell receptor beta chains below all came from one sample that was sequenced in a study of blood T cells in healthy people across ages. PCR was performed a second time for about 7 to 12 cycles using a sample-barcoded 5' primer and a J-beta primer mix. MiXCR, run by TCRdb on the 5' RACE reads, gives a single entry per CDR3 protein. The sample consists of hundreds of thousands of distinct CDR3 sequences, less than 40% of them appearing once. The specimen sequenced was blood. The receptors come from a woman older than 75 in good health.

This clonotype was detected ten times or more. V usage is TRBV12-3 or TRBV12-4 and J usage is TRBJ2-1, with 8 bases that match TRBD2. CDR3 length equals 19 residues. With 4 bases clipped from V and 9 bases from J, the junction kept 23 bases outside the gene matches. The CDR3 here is CASSSHPGGGGGPTGEQFF. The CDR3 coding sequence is TGTGCCAGCAGTTCCCATCCTGGGGGGGGCGGGGGGCCCACGGGTGAGCAGTTCTTC.

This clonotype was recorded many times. The CDR3 DNA reads as TGTGCCAGCATCCAGACATCCTCCTACAATGAGCAGTTCTTC. It is translated as CASIQTSSYNEQFF. V gene TRBV12-3 or TRBV12-4 combines with J gene TRBJ2-1, with D hard to call. V lost 7 bases and J lost 0, with 10 bases in between. This CDR3 comprises 14 residues.

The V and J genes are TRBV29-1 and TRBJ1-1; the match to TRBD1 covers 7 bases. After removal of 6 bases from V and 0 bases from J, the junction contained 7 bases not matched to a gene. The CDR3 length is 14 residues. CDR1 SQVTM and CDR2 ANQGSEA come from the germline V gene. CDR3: CSVYRDSLNTEAFF. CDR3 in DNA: TGCAGCGTCTATAGGGACAGCCTGAACACTGAAGCTTTCTTT.

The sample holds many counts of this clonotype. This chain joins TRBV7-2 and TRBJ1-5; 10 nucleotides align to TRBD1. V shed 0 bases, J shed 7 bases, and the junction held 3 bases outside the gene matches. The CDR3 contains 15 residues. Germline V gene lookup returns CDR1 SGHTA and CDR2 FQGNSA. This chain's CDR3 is CASSLAGTGEQPQHF. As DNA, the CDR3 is TGTGCCAGCAGCTTAGCCGGGACAGGGGAACAGCCCCAGCATTTT.

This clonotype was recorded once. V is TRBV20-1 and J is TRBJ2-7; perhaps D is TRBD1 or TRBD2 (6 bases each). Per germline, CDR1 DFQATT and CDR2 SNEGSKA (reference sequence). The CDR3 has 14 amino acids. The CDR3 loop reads CSVQGGQGWGEQYF. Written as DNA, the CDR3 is TGCAGCGTCCAAGGAGGGCAGGGGTGGGGAGAGCAGTACTTC.

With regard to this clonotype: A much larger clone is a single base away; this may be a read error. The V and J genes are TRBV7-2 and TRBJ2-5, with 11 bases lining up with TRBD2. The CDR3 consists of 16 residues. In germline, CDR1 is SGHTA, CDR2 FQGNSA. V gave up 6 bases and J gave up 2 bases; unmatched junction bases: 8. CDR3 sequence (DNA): TGTGCCAGCAGATTCCTAGCGGGGGGTAAACAAGAGACCCAGTACTTC. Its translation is CASRFLAGGKQETQYF.

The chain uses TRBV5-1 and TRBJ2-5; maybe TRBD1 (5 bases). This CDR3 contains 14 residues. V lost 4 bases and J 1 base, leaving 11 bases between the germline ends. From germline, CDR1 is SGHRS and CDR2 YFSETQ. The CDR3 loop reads CASSRGRTQETQYF. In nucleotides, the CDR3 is TGCGCCAGCAGCAGGGGCAGGACCCAAGAGACCCAGTACTTC.

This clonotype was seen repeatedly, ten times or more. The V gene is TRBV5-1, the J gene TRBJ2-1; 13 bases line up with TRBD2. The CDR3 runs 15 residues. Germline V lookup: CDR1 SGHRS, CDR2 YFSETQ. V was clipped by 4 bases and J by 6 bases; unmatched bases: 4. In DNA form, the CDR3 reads TGCGCCAGCAGCGCACTAGCGGGGGGGCCCAATGAGCAGTTCTTC. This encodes CASSALAGGPNEQFF.

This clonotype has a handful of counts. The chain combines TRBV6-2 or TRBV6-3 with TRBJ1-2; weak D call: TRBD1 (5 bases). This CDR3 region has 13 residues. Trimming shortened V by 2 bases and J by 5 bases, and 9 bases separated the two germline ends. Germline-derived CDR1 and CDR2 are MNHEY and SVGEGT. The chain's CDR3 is CASSYGAGYGYTF. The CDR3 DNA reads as TGTGCCAGCAGTTACGGGGCAGGATATGGCTACACCTTC.

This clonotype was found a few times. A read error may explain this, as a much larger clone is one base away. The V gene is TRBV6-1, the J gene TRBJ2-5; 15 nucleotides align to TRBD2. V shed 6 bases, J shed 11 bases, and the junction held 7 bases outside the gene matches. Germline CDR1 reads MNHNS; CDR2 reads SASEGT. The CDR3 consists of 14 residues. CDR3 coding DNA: TGTGCCAGCAGCGGGACTAGCGGGGGGAATAGGCAGTACTTC. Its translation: CASSGTSGGNRQYF.

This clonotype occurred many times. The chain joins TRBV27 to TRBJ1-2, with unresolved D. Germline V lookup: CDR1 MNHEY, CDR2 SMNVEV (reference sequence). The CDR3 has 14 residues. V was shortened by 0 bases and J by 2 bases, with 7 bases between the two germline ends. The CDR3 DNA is TGTGCCAGCAGTTTATCGTCGGGAAACTATGGCTACACCTTC. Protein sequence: CASSLSSGNYGYTF.

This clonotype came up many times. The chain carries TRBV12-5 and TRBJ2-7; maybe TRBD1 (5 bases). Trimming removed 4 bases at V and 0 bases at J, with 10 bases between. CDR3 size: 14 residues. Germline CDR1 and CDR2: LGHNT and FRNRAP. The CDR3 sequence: CASGSDTLSYEQYF. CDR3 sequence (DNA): TGTGCTAGTGGTTCGGACACACTCTCCTACGAGCAGTACTTC.

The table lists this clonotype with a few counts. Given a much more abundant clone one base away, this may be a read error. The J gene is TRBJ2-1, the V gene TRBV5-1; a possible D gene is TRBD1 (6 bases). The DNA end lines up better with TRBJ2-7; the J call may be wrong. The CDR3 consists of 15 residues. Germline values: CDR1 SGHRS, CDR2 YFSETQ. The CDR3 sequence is CASSLFGQIYNEQYF. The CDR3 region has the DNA TGCGCCAGCAGCTTGTTTGGACAGATATACAATGAGCAGTACTTC.

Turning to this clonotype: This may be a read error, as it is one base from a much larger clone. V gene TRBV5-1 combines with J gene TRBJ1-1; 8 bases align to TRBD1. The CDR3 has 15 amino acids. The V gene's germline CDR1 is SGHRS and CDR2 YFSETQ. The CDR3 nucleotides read TGCGCCAGCTCTAGGACAGGGCTGACGAACACTGGAGCTTTCTTT. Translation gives CASSRTGLTNTGAFF. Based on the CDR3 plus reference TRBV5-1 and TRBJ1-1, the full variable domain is KAGVTQTPRYLIKTRGQQVTLSCSPISGHRSVSWYQQTPGQGLQFLFEYFSETQRNKGNFPGRFSGRQFSNSRSEMNVSTLELGDSALYLCASSRTGLTNTGAFFGQGTRLTVV.

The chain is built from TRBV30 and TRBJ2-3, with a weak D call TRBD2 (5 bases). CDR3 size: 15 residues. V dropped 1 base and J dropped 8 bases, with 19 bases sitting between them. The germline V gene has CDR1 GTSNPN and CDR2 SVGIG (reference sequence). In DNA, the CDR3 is TGTGCCTGGAGTGGTCTCGGGTCCCGTCGGGGTACGCAGTATTTT. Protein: CAWSGLGSRRGTQYF.

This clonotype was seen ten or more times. CDR3 amino acids: CASSLLRGAAVNEQFF. The CDR3 DNA sequence: TGCGCCAGCAGCCTACTTCGCGGGGCCGCCGTCAATGAGCAGTTCTTC. V usage is TRBV5-1 and J usage is TRBJ2-1; a possible D gene is TRBD2 (6 bases). The CDR3 is made up of 16 amino acids. CDR1 SGHRS and CDR2 YFSETQ come from the germline V gene. The V end lost 4 bases, the J end lost 6 bases, and 20 bases lay between the germline ends.

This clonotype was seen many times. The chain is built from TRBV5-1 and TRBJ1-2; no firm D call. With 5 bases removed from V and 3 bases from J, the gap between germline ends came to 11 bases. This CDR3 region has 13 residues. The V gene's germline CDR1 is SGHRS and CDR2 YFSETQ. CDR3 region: CASSFHTDYGYTF. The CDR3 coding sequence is TGCGCCAGCAGTTTTCACACCGACTATGGCTACACCTTC. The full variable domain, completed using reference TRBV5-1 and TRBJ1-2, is KAGVTQTPRYLIKTRGQQVTLSCSPISGHRSVSWYQQTPGQGLQFLFEYFSETQRNKGNFPGRFSGRQFSNSRSEMNVSTLELGDSALYLCASSFHTDYGYTFGSGTRLTVV.

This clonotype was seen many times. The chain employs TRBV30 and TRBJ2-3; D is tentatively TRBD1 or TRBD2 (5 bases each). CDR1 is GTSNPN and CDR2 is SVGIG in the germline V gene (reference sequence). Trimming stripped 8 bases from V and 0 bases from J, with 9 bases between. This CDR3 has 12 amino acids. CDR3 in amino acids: CAGTASTDTQYF. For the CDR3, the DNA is TGTGCCGGGACCGCTAGCACAGATACGCAGTATTTT.

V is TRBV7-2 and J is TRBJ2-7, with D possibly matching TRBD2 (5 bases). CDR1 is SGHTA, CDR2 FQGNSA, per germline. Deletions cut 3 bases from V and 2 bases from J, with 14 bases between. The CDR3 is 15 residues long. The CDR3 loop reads CASSFRESKAYEQYF. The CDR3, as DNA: TGTGCCAGCAGCTTTCGGGAATCAAAGGCCTACGAGCAGTACTTC.

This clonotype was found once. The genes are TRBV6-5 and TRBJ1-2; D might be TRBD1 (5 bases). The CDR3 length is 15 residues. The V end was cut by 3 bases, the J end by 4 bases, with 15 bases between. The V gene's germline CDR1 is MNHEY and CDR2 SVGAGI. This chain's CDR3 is CASSYRVTVSYGYTF. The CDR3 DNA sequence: TGTGCCAGCAGTTATAGGGTGACAGTCAGCTATGGCTACACCTTC.

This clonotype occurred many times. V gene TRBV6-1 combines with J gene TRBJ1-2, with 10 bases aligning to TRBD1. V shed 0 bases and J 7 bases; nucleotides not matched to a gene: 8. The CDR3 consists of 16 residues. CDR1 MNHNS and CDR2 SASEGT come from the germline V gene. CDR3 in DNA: TGTGCCAGCAGTGAAGCACACCCCGGGACAGGGGTTGGCTACACCTTC. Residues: CASSEAHPGTGVGYTF.

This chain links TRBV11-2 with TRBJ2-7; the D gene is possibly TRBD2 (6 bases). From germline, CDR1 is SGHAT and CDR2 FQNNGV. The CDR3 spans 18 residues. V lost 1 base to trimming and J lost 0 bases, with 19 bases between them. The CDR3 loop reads CASSLVGTGRALSYEQYF. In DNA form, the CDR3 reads TGTGCCAGCAGCTTAGTGGGGACTGGCAGGGCTCTCTCCTACGAGCAGTACTTC.

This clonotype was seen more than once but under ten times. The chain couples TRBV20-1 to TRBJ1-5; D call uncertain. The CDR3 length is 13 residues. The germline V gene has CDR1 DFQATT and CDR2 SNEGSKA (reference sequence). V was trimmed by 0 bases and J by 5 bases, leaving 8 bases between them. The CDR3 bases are TGCAGTGCTAGAGATCGATCCGATCAGCCCCAGCATTTT. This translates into CSARDRSDQPQHF.

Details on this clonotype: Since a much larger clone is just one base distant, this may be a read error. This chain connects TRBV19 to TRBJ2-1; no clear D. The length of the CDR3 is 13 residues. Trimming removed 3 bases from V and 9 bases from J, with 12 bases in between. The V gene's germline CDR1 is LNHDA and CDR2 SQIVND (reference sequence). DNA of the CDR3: TGTGCCAGTAGTATTATGGGTCTGACTGAGCAGTTCTTC. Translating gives CASSIMGLTEQFF.